This T cell receptor (beta chain) appears in the sequencing data of a study of shared clonotypes between healthy human individuals. V was cut by 4 bases and J by 6 bases, with 17 bases left in between. Germline V gives CDR1 SGHDT, CDR2 YYEEEE. This CDR3 spans 15 amino acids. Caucasian adults living in Nashville, Tennessee, provided all samples. Unsorted samples used roughly 95 million PBMCs for genomic DNA. Profiled with immunoSEQ multiplex PCR; TCRdb holds only in-frame clones, not every one. The sample yields 75,000 to 100,000 clones, around 43% seen once. This clonotype was obtained from a woman in her thirties or forties in good health. Some clones in this sample may be carry-over from other donors' samples. This chain links TRBV5-6 with TRBJ2-1; D is undetermined. Sample: PBMCs. The CDR3 nucleotides are TGTGCCAGCAGCGCGCCACTGATTTGGGGCAATGAGCAGTTCTTC. Its protein product is CASSAPLIWGNEQFF.